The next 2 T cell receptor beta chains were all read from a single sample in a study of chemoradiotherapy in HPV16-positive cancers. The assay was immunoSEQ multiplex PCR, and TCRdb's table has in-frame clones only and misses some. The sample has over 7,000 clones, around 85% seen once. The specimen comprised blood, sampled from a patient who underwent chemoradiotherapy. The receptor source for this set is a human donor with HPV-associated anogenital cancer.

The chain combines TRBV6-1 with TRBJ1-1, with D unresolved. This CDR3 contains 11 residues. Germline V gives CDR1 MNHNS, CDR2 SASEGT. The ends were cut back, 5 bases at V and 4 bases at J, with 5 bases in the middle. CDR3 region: CASSYFTEAFF. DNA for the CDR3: TGTGCCAGCAGTTATTTCACTGAAGCTTTCTTT.

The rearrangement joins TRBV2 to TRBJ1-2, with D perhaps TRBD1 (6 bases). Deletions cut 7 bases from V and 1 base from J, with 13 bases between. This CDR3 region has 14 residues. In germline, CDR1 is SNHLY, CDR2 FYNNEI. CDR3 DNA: TGTGCCAGCATCCCCGGGGGCAGTAACTATGGCTACACCTTC. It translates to CASIPGGSNYGYTF.